This T cell receptor (beta chain) derives from a study of T cell clonotyping in hematopoietic cell transplantation. Points on this clone: Its antigen is currently unknown.

General observations from the study: Without cell sorting, CD4 versus CD8 contributions remain unresolved. Few recipient clonotypes overlapped donors; over 95% were de novo at given depth. Pathologically expanded recipient clonotypes increased progressively from day 30 to day 180 as diversity fell.

Data came from immunoSEQ multiplex PCR; TCRdb stores just in-frame clones and leaves some out. The table shows 65,000 to 75,000 clones, with just under 95% occurring only once. This CDR3 is 12 amino acids long. Trimming shortened V by 6 bases and J by 3 bases, and 9 bases separated the two germline ends. Germline CDR1 SNHLY, CDR2 FYNNEI. The sequenced material came from peripheral blood mononuclear cells. The chain uses TRBV2 and TRBJ2-7; D is ambiguous. This TCR was sampled from a man aged 45 to 65 in good health. Some clones in this sample may be carry-over from other donors' samples. The CDR3 protein is CASSRALYEQYF. The CDR3 nucleotides are TGTGCCAGCAGCCGGGCCCTCTACGAGCAGTACTTC.